Below are 28 T cell receptor beta chains sequenced from a single sample in a study of blood T cell repertoires in COVID-19. The method was immunoSEQ multiplex PCR; TCRdb's version includes in-frame clones alone and lacks a portion of them. The sample includes under 300,000 clones, around 85% seen only once; the top ten take roughly 3.1%. Sequencing was carried out using PBMCs or T cells enriched from blood (not recorded which). These receptors were collected from a woman between 40 and 55 years old with acute COVID-19.

This clone was seen many times. J is TRBJ1-1 and V is TRBV5-6; TRBD1 matches 8 bases. Germline V gene lookup returns CDR1 SGHDT and CDR2 YYEEEE. This CDR3 is 15 amino acids long. The V and J ends lost 7 bases and 3 bases, in that order; junction bases with no gene match: 11. The CDR3 loop reads CASCRTGIRYTEAFF. The CDR3 nucleotides are TGTGCCAGCTGTCGGACAGGGATTCGGTACACTGAAGCTTTCTTT.

The gene calls are TRBV11-3 and TRBJ1-1; D is uncertain. The V gene lost 1 base and the J gene lost 1 base, with 19 bases spanning the gap. Germline values: CDR1 SGHNT, CDR2 YENEEA. The CDR3 totals 18 residues. CDR3 nucleotide sequence: TGTGCCAGCAGCTTAGGGTTTCGGAGGCGCGGCGGGAACACTGAAGCTTTCTTT. This sequence encodes CASSLGFRRRGGNTEAFF.

The CDR3 DNA sequence: TGTGCCAGCAGCACCCTTGGCCAGGGGGAAGGCTCTGGGGCCAACGTCCTGACTTTC. Translation gives CASSTLGQGEGSGANVLTF. V is TRBV7-9 and J is TRBJ2-6; TRBD1 matches at 7 bases. CDR1 and CDR2 from the germline V gene are SEHNR and FQNEAQ (reference sequence). CDR3 size: 19 residues. V lost 5 bases and J lost 0; bases outside the gene matches: 13.

This chain links TRBV29-1 with TRBJ1-4; D may be TRBD1 (5 bases). Germline assignment: CDR1 SQVTM and CDR2 ANQGSEA. Trimming took 4 bases from V and 7 from J, leaving 10 bases between them. The CDR3 is made up of 12 amino acids. As DNA, the CDR3 is TGCAGCGTTGGTGGCAGGGCTGAAAAACTGTTTTTT. Amino acids: CSVGGRAEKLFF.

As DNA, the CDR3 is TGTGCCTGGACAGGGTTTGGAAACACCATATATTTT. Amino acids: CAWTGFGNTIYF. The rearrangement links TRBV30 to TRBJ1-3, with a weak D call TRBD1 (5 bases). This CDR3 spans 12 amino acids. CDR1 and CDR2 (germline): GTSNPN, SVGIG (reference sequence). V shed 4 bases and J shed 3 bases, with 7 bases lying between them. Based on the CDR3 plus reference TRBV30 and TRBJ1-3, the full variable domain is SQTIHQWPATLVQPVGSPLSLECTVEGTSNPNLYWYRQAAGRGLQLLFYSVGIGQISSEVPQNLSASRPQDRQFILSSKKLLLSDSGFYLCAWTGFGNTIYFGEGSWLTVV.

The rearrangement uses TRBV5-1 and TRBJ2-1; the match to TRBD2 covers 7 bases. This CDR3 has 15 amino acids. With V trimmed by 3 bases and J by 7 bases, 10 bases remained unmatched. Germline V gene data show CDR1 as SGHRS and CDR2 as YFSETQ. CDR3 in amino acids: CASSSGGSRGNEQFF. DNA for the CDR3: TGCGCCAGCAGCTCTGGCGGGAGCCGTGGGAATGAGCAGTTCTTC.

This chain links TRBV18 with TRBJ2-7; 8 bases line up with TRBD1. J was trimmed by 6 bases and V by 3 bases; bases with no gene match: 4. The CDR3 extends over 13 amino acids. CDR1 and CDR2 (germline): KGHSH, LQKENI. The CDR3 sequence is CASSPQQGGEQYF. The CDR3 DNA sequence: TGTGCCAGCTCACCTCAACAGGGGGGCGAGCAGTACTTC.

This chain links TRBV12-5 with TRBJ1-2, with TRBD1 as a possible D gene (6 bases). Germline V gene sequence: CDR1 LGHNT, CDR2 FRNRAP. The CDR3 runs to 15 residues. The V end lost 5 bases, the J end lost 0 bases, and 13 bases lay between the germline ends. CDR3 protein: CASGAVRTANYGYTF. CDR3 sequence (DNA): TGTGCTAGTGGTGCCGTAAGGACAGCTAACTATGGCTACACCTTC.

The V and J genes are TRBV5-6 and TRBJ2-3, with TRBD2 matching 10 bases. V lost 4 bases and J lost 2; bases outside the gene matches: 7. The CDR3 totals 16 residues. Per the germline V gene, CDR1 is SGHDT and CDR2 is YYEEEE. The CDR3: CASSRTSGYYTDTQYF. CDR3 DNA: TGTGCCAGCAGCCGGACTAGCGGCTATTACACAGATACGCAGTATTTT.

About this clone: Other DNA sequences in the same sample also yield this CDR3. V and J are TRBV19 and TRBJ2-2; weak D call: TRBD1 (7 bases). CDR3 length: 15 residues. V was trimmed by 2 bases and J by 5 bases, leaving 12 bases between them. CDR1 and CDR2 (germline): LNHDA, SQIVND (reference sequence). CDR3 bases: TGTGCCAGTAGTATAAGACAGGGAGGTACCGGGGAGCTGTTTTTT. It is translated as CASSIRQGGTGELFF. Using reference TRBV19 and TRBJ2-2 for the parts outside the CDR3, the full variable domain is DGGITQSPKYLFRKEGQNVTLSCEQNLNHDAMYWYRQDPGQGLRLIYYSQIVNDFQKGDIAEGYSVSREKKESFPLTVTSAQKNPTAFYLCASSIRQGGTGELFFGEGSRLTVL.

The V gene is TRBV24-1, the J gene TRBJ2-1; 9 positions match TRBD2. The V and J ends lost 1 base and 3 bases, in that order; junction bases with no gene match: 3. This CDR3 region has 16 residues. The V gene's germline CDR1 is KGHDR and CDR2 SFDVKD. CDR3 residues: CATSDFSGSFYNEQFF. The CDR3 DNA reads as TGTGCCACCAGTGATTTTAGCGGGAGTTTCTACAATGAGCAGTTCTTC.

The CDR3 DNA follows: TGTGCCAGCAGCTTAGATGGCGGACTAGCGGAGCCCCAAGAGACCCAGTACTTC. This encodes CASSLDGGLAEPQETQYF. This chain links TRBV11-2 with TRBJ2-5; 10 nucleotides line up with TRBD2. This CDR3 has 18 residues. The junction had 8 bases not matched to a gene; V was cut back by 0 bases and J by 1 base. In germline, CDR1 is SGHAT, CDR2 FQNNGV. The entire variable domain, with the rest obtained from reference TRBV11-2 and TRBJ2-5, is as follows: EAGVAQSPRYKIIEKRQSVAFWCNPISGHATLYWYQQILGQGPKLLIQFQNNGVVDDSQLPKDRFSAERLKGVDSTLKIQPAKLEDSAVYLCASSLDGGLAEPQETQYFGPGTRLLVL.

This clone was seen more than once but under ten times. This chain uses TRBV18 with TRBJ2-2; D is perhaps TRBD1 (6 bases). The V end lost 2 bases, the J end lost 5 bases, and 12 bases lay between the germline ends. The germline V gene encodes CDR1 KGHSH and CDR2 LQKENI. There are 15 residues in the CDR3. CDR3 residues: CASSPRSGETGELFF. The DNA for the CDR3 is TGTGCCAGCTCACCAAGGTCAGGGGAAACCGGGGAGCTGTTTTTT.

The rearrangement links TRBV7-6 to TRBJ2-1; weak D call: TRBD2 (5 bases). This CDR3 contains 13 residues. The V and J ends lost 5 bases and 10 bases respectively, with 15 bases between them. CDR1 and CDR2 (germline): SGHVS, FNYEAQ. CDR3 bases: TGTGCCAGCAGCCCCTTTCGGGGTGGAGAGCAGTTCTTC. Residues: CASSPFRGGEQFF.

The V and J genes are TRBV19 and TRBJ2-1; 11 positions match TRBD2. Germline values: CDR1 LNHDA, CDR2 SQIVND (reference sequence). J gave up 3 bases and V 4 bases, and 5 bases lay outside the gene matches. The CDR3 runs to 16 residues. CDR3 nucleotide sequence: TGTGCCAGTAGTAACCTAGCGGGAGGCCTCTACAATGAGCAGTTCTTC. Its translation is CASSNLAGGLYNEQFF.

The rearrangement links TRBV18 to TRBJ2-4, with D perhaps matching TRBD2 (5 bases). This CDR3 comprises 19 residues. The germline CDR1 and CDR2 sequences are KGHSH and LQKENI. Trimming stripped 1 base from V and 0 bases from J, with 19 bases between. The CDR3, as DNA: TGTGCCAGCTCACCACTTAGGGCTAGGGAGCTCCTAGCCAAAAACATTCAGTACTTC. This translates into CASSPLRARELLAKNIQYF. Based on the CDR3 plus reference TRBV18 and TRBJ2-4, the full variable domain is NAGVMQNPRHLVRRRGQEARLRCSPMKGHSHVYWYRQLPEEGLKFMVYLQKENIIDESGMPKERFSAEFPKEGPSILRIQQVVRGDSAAYFCASSPLRARELLAKNIQYFGAGTRLSVL.

This rearrangement joins TRBV2 to TRBJ1-5; 8 positions agree with TRBD1. The CDR3 covers 14 residues. The trim removed 3 bases at V and 5 bases at J, leaving 3 bases unmatched. Germline CDR1 is SNHLY and CDR2 is FYNNEI. The CDR3 protein is CASSDEQGDQPQHF. DNA of the CDR3: TGTGCCAGCAGTGATGAACAGGGGGATCAGCCCCAGCATTTT.

This clone was observed a handful of times. The chain uses TRBV25-1 and TRBJ1-2, with a weak D call TRBD1 (6 bases). V lost 4 bases, J lost 6 bases, and 15 bases lay in between. Germline V CDR1 and CDR2: MGHDK, SYGVNS. The CDR3 is 14 residues long. In DNA, the CDR3 is TGTGCCAGCAGTGTAGGGGACATCGGGGATGGCTACACCTTC. Residues: CASSVGDIGDGYTF.

The chain joins TRBV4-2 to TRBJ2-1; the D gene is possibly TRBD1 (6 bases). The V gene's germline CDR1 is LGHNA and CDR2 YNFKEQ. The CDR3 sequence is 18 residues long. Trimming removed 0 bases from V and 3 bases from J, with 18 bases in between. DNA for the CDR3: TGTGCCAGCAGCCAAGATACCCCGGCAGGGGCGGGCTACAATGAGCAGTTCTTC. Residues: CASSQDTPAGAGYNEQFF.

CDR3 in amino acids: CASSIVTGLADNNEQFF. The CDR3 DNA follows: TGTGCCAGTAGTATAGTGACCGGACTAGCGGATAACAATGAGCAGTTCTTC. This rearrangement joins TRBV19 to TRBJ2-1, with 10 nucleotides matching TRBD2. The CDR3 totals 17 residues. V gave up 1 base and J gave up 5 bases; unmatched junction bases: 8. Germline V lookup: CDR1 LNHDA, CDR2 SQIVND (reference sequence).

The chain recombines TRBV4-1 with TRBJ1-3; a possible D gene is TRBD1 (6 bases). V lost 3 bases and J lost 4, with 16 bases in between. Germline CDR1 and CDR2: MGHRA and YSYEKL. The CDR3 has 16 residues. The CDR3 DNA is TGCGCCAGCAGCCAGGGGCTGGGGGCGCGGGGAAACACCATATATTTT. Translating it yields CASSQGLGARGNTIYF.

The gene calls are TRBV14 and TRBJ1-2, with D possibly TRBD1 on 5 matching bases. Deletions cut 4 bases from V and 12 bases from J, with 9 bases between. Germline-derived CDR1 and CDR2 are SGHDN and FVKESK. The CDR3 length is 10 residues. For the CDR3, the DNA is TGTGCCAGCAGCCCGGACATCAACACCTTC. Its translation is CASSPDINTF.

For this clone: The sample carries other DNA sequences with the same CDR3. The CDR3 reads CASSPGLAGGPYEQYF. The DNA for the CDR3 is TGCGCCAGCAGCCCCGGACTAGCGGGAGGGCCCTACGAGCAGTACTTC. The chain carries TRBV4-1 and TRBJ2-7, with TRBD2 matching 15 bases. In germline, CDR1 is MGHRA, CDR2 YSYEKL. CDR3 length equals 16 residues. V lost 4 bases, J lost 2 bases, and 3 bases stayed unmatched.

The rearrangement links TRBV5-6 to TRBJ2-5; 7 bases align to TRBD2. The CDR3 runs 12 residues. V was pared by 7 bases and J by 5 bases, with 5 bases of the junction left unmatched. Germline loops: CDR1 SGHDT, CDR2 YYEEEE. Written as DNA, the CDR3 is TGTGCCAGCGAGAGCGGGGTCGAGACCCAGTACTTC. Protein: CASESGVETQYF.

This clone was seen once. This sequence joins TRBV9 and TRBJ1-3; 12 nucleotides match TRBD1. In germline, CDR1 is SGDLS, CDR2 YYNGEE. The CDR3 covers 17 residues. Trimming cost V 4 bases and J 4 bases; bases outside gene matches: 9. CDR3 sequence reads: CASSLTGTGGGGNTIYF. DNA for the CDR3: TGTGCCAGCAGCCTTACCGGGACAGGGGGCGGAGGAAACACCATATATTTT.

The V and J genes are TRBV27 and TRBJ2-7, with a possible D match to TRBD2 (5 bases). Germline V CDR1 and CDR2: MNHEY, SMNVEV (reference sequence). The germline V and J ends were trimmed by 2 bases and 2 bases, with 7 bases remaining between them. CDR3 length: 13 residues. DNA for the CDR3: TGTGCCAGCAGTTTAGGACTTACCTACGAGCAGTACTTC. Its protein product is CASSLGLTYEQYF.

The V and J genes are TRBV9 and TRBJ1-4, with D possibly TRBD1 on 5 matching bases. Germline V CDR1 and CDR2: SGDLS, YYNGEE. The V end was cut by 4 bases, the J end by 7 bases, with 17 bases between. The CDR3 runs 15 residues. In DNA, the CDR3 is TGTGCCAGCAGCCCGGCGCGGGACCCGGTTGAAAAACTGTTTTTT. It yields the protein CASSPARDPVEKLFF.

V gene TRBV7-6 combines with J gene TRBJ2-1; 14 bases match TRBD2. With 2 bases clipped from V and 9 bases from J, the junction kept 9 bases outside the gene matches. This CDR3 comprises 17 residues. From germline, CDR1 is SGHVS and CDR2 FNYEAQ. CDR3 sequence (DNA): TGTGCCAGCAGCTTACGCTCAGGGACTAGCGGGAGTGGTGAGCAGTTCTTC. Its translation is CASSLRSGTSGSGEQFF.